Listed here are 30 T cell receptor beta chains from one sample, sequenced in a study of T cells in Graves' hyperthyroidism and ophthalmopathy. The source material, RNA transcripts, was used to amplify TCR beta CDR3 regions. The primer set for the first-round RT-PCR of the TCR CDR3 was HTBI. TCRdb re-called the multiplex PCR reads through MiXCR, storing one row per CDR3 protein. The sample consists of approximately 480,000 distinct CDR3 sequences, less than 25% of them appearing once. The source material was blood. These receptor sequences come from a man aged 18-30 years with Graves' hyperthyroidism.

This clonotype was picked up a small number of times. V and J are TRBV5-1 and TRBJ2-5, with 9 bases lining up with TRBD1. This CDR3 comprises 15 residues. V gave up 2 bases and J gave up 6 bases; unmatched junction bases: 8. Germline CDR1 SGHRS, CDR2 YFSETQ. In DNA, the CDR3 is TGCGCCAGCAGCTTATACCGGGACAGGGCAAAGACCCAGTACTTC. It yields the protein CASSLYRDRAKTQYF.

This clonotype was seen at least ten times. This chain joins TRBV7-2 and TRBJ1-1, with 10 bases that match TRBD1. The CDR3 is made up of 15 amino acids. Germline trimming cut 4 bases from V and 6 bases from J; bases unmatched to any gene: 8. CDR1 SGHTA and CDR2 FQGNSA come from the germline V gene. The CDR3 loop reads CASSSGTGAIAEAFF. CDR3 DNA sequence: TGTGCCAGCAGCTCTGGGACAGGGGCGATCGCTGAAGCTTTCTTT.

This clonotype was observed many times. The chain combines TRBV27 with TRBJ1-2; 9 bases are shared with TRBD1. Looked up from germline, CDR1 is MNHEY and CDR2 is SMNVEV (reference sequence). Trimming took 5 bases from V and 0 from J; bases not matched to a gene: 7. CDR3 length: 16 residues. The CDR3 region is CASSGYRGPANYGYTF. The CDR3 DNA sequence: TGTGCCAGCAGTGGATACAGGGGGCCAGCTAACTATGGCTACACCTTC.

In its sample, this clonotype was seen a few times. The chain combines TRBV6-5 with TRBJ1-5, with D unresolved. Between the trimmed V and J ends, which lost 4 bases and 3 bases, there was a span of 7 bases. This CDR3 comprises 13 residues. Looked up from germline, CDR1 is MNHEY and CDR2 is SVGAGI. The chain's CDR3 is CASSLQNNQPQHF. The CDR3 region has the DNA TGTGCCAGCAGTTTACAGAACAATCAGCCCCAGCATTTT.

This clonotype appeared many times. The chain couples TRBV27 to TRBJ2-7; D is uncertain. Germline assignment: CDR1 MNHEY and CDR2 SMNVEV (reference sequence). This CDR3 comprises 13 residues. V was shortened by 6 bases and J by 5 bases, with 14 bases between the two germline ends. As DNA, the CDR3 is TGTGCCAGCAGCCCGCCCTTACCACACGAGCAGTACTTC. This encodes CASSPPLPHEQYF.

V is TRBV19 and J is TRBJ1-2; 7 nucleotides match TRBD1. This CDR3 spans 15 amino acids. The J segment lost 4 bases and the V segment lost 0 bases, leaving 5 bases of the junction unmatched. Germline CDR1 reads LNHDA; CDR2 reads SQIVND (reference sequence). CDR3 nucleotides: TGTGCCAGTAGTATAGATCGGGACAGATTCTATGGCTACACCTTC. This encodes CASSIDRDRFYGYTF. Full variable domain (outside the CDR3, taken from reference TRBV19 and TRBJ1-2): DGGITQSPKYLFRKEGQNVTLSCEQNLNHDAMYWYRQDPGQGLRLIYYSQIVNDFQKGDIAEGYSVSREKKESFPLTVTSAQKNPTAFYLCASSIDRDRFYGYTFGSGTRLTVV.

The rearrangement uses TRBV20-1 and TRBJ2-7, with D perhaps being TRBD1 or TRBD2 (5 bases each). V lost 4 bases to trimming and J lost 4 bases, with 17 bases between them. CDR1 and CDR2 (germline): DFQATT, SNEGSKA (reference sequence). The CDR3 has 14 amino acids. CDR3 amino acids: CSAIGASVGYEQYF. The CDR3 bases are TGCAGTGCTATCGGGGCTAGTGTCGGTTACGAGCAGTACTTC.

V is TRBV24-1 and J is TRBJ1-1; maybe TRBD1 (6 bases). Trimming removed 7 bases from V and 4 bases from J, with 15 bases in between. This CDR3 contains 14 residues. Germline lookup yields CDR1 KGHDR and CDR2 SFDVKD. In DNA form, the CDR3 reads TGTGCCACCAGCCAGGAAGGGGGGGGCACTGAAGCTTTCTTT. As protein: CATSQEGGGTEAFF.

This clonotype was seen many times. This chain links TRBV7-2 with TRBJ1-1; a weak D match, TRBD1 (6 bases). The CDR3 runs to 19 residues. V lost 0 bases to trimming and J lost 5 bases, with 25 bases between them. The germline V gene encodes CDR1 SGHTA and CDR2 FQGNSA. CDR3 amino acids: CASSLAAFPGAGVDTEAFF. The DNA of the CDR3 is TGTGCCAGCAGCTTAGCCGCCTTCCCGGGGGCAGGGGTAGATACTGAAGCTTTCTTT.

This clonotype was detected many times. The CDR3 loop reads CASSEPGDLNTEAFF. CDR3 nucleotide sequence: TGTGCCAGCAGTGAACCTGGGGATCTGAACACTGAAGCTTTCTTT. V and J are TRBV6-1 and TRBJ1-1; D is ambiguous. This CDR3 contains 15 residues. CDR1 and CDR2 from the germline V gene are MNHNS and SASEGT. Trimming took 2 bases from V and 0 from J, leaving 10 bases between them.

This clonotype has at least ten counts. The chain couples TRBV28 to TRBJ2-7, with D perhaps assigned TRBD1 or TRBD2 (6 bases each). The CDR3 consists of 16 residues. Germline V gene lookup returns CDR1 MDHEN and CDR2 SYDVKM. V gave up 7 bases and J gave up 5 bases, with 24 bases separating them. CDR3 nucleotides: TGTGCCAGCACCGAAGGGCCCGGGACACGGGGGAACGAGCAGTACTTC. It encodes CASTEGPGTRGNEQYF. Filled out from reference TRBV28 and TRBJ2-7, the complete variable domain reads DVKVTQSSRYLVKRTGEKVFLECVQDMDHENMFWYRQDPGLGLRLIYFSYDVKMKEKGDIPEGYSVSREKKERFSLILESASTNQTSMYLCASTEGPGTRGNEQYFGPGTRLTVT.

This clonotype was detected only a few times. An end of the junction does not agree with germline; a read error may underlie this. J is TRBJ2-7 and V is TRBV10-3, with D possibly matching TRBD2 (5 bases). Germline CDR1 ENHRY, CDR2 SYGVKD. CDR3 length: 13 amino acids. The CDR3: CAISESDGLELYF. CDR3 DNA sequence: TGTGCCATCAGTGAGTCAGATGGACTCGAGCTGTACTTC.

About this clonotype: An end of the junction differs from the germline gene, which may be a read error. The chain couples TRBV12-3 or TRBV12-4 to TRBJ2-5; D is perhaps TRBD1 (6 bases). The CDR3 extends over 13 amino acids. In nucleotides, the CDR3 is TGTTCCAGCTGTAGGGATGAAGGGGGGACCCAGTACTTC. Encoded protein: CSSCRDEGGTQYF.

In its sample, this clonotype was seen many times. The J gene is TRBJ1-5, the V gene TRBV5-1, with a tentative D call TRBD1 (6 bases). V was cut by 0 bases and J by 3 bases, with 10 bases left in between. Per the germline V gene, CDR1 is SGHRS and CDR2 is YFSETQ. The CDR3 sequence is 15 residues long. Here the CDR3 reads CASSLGGQINQPQHF. The DNA for the CDR3 is TGCGCCAGCAGCTTGGGTGGACAGATCAATCAGCCCCAGCATTTT.

This clonotype was detected ten times or more. This sequence joins TRBV6-5 and TRBJ2-5; D is unclear. Trimming stripped 2 bases from V and 4 bases from J, with 8 bases between. The germline V gene encodes CDR1 MNHEY and CDR2 SVGAGI. The CDR3 is 13 residues long. CDR3: CASSYDLRETQYF. As DNA, the CDR3 is TGTGCCAGCAGTTACGATCTCCGAGAGACCCAGTACTTC.

Many counts were recorded for this clonotype. The chain couples TRBV10-3 to TRBJ2-5, with 9 bases identical to TRBD1. Trimming at V came to 0 bases and at J to 5 bases, leaving 7 bases not matched to a gene. Germline CDR1 reads ENHRY; CDR2 reads SYGVKD. This CDR3 region has 16 residues. CDR3 in DNA: TGTGCCATCAGTGAGTCTGAAGGACAGGGGAGGGAGACCCAGTACTTC. Encoded protein: CAISESEGQGRETQYF.

This clonotype showed up many times. The rearrangement links TRBV12-3 or TRBV12-4 to TRBJ1-2; 8 positions agree with TRBD1. The CDR3 contains 14 residues. J was trimmed by 6 bases and V by 2 bases; bases with no gene match: 5. CDR3 bases: TGTGCCAGCAGTTTAAAGGCAGGGGGCGATGGCTACACCTTC. This gives the protein CASSLKAGGDGYTF.

The sample holds many counts of this clonotype. One junction end does not reproduce the germline sequence, and a read error may be involved. This chain links TRBV15 with TRBJ2-2; D perhaps matches TRBD2 (5 bases). From germline, CDR1 is LNHNV and CDR2 YYDKDF (reference sequence). CDR3 length equals 11 residues. As DNA, the CDR3 is TGTGCCACCATGGGAACCGGGGAGCTGTCTTTT. Amino acids: CATMGTGELSF.

The chain carries TRBV28 and TRBJ2-7; 10 positions agree with TRBD2. There are 15 residues in the CDR3. Losses at the gene ends were 7 bases for V and 2 bases for J; bases not matched to a gene: 8. Germline V CDR1 and CDR2: MDHEN, SYDVKM. Written as DNA, the CDR3 is TGTGCCAGCACGTCCCAGCGGGAGGGGCCCTACGAGCAGTACTTC. This translates into CASTSQREGPYEQYF.

The J gene is TRBJ1-1, the V gene TRBV29-1, with D possibly TRBD1 on 6 matching bases. V shed 4 bases and J shed 4 bases, with 16 bases lying between them. The CDR3 has 14 residues. Looked up from germline, CDR1 is SQVTM and CDR2 is ANQGSEA. CDR3 DNA sequence: TGCAGCGTTGTTAGGTCAGGGGTGGCCACTGAAGCTTTCTTT. This translates into CSVVRSGVATEAFF.

This clonotype was seen many times. This rearrangement joins TRBV20-1 to TRBJ1-5; no clear D gene. This CDR3 spans 15 amino acids. Germline CDR1 DFQATT, CDR2 SNEGSKA (reference sequence). The V and J ends lost 0 bases and 6 bases respectively, with 15 bases between them. CDR3: CSARDGGRVCQPQHF. The DNA of the CDR3 is TGCAGTGCTAGAGACGGAGGGAGGGTATGTCAGCCCCAGCATTTT.

The V call is TRBV5-5, the J call TRBJ1-2; 8 positions match TRBD1. The V and J ends lost 0 bases and 12 bases, in that order; junction bases with no gene match: 4. Germline loops: CDR1 SGHKS, CDR2 YYEKEE (reference sequence). The CDR3 is 12 residues long. In DNA, the CDR3 is TGTGCCAGCAGCTTGGGGGGACAGGTTAACACCTTC. Amino acids: CASSLGGQVNTF.

At least ten counts were recorded for this clonotype. The rearrangement uses TRBV11-2 and TRBJ2-5, with D perhaps matching TRBD2 (7 bases). With 5 bases removed from V and 5 bases from J, the gap between germline ends came to 18 bases. The CDR3 runs 15 residues. Germline V gene lookup returns CDR1 SGHAT and CDR2 FQNNGV. The CDR3 DNA is TGTGCCAGCAGCCCCCCCGGGGGGCTTGGTGAGACCCAGTACTTC. Translating it yields CASSPPGGLGETQYF.

The gene calls are TRBV27 and TRBJ1-1, with TRBD1 matching 10 bases. The CDR3 covers 15 residues. The germline gives CDR1 MNHEY, CDR2 SMNVEV (reference sequence). V trimming: 4 bases; J trimming: 6 bases; junction bases outside the gene matches: 8. In DNA, the CDR3 is TGTGCCAGCAGTTACTCGGGACAGGGGATCGCTGAAGCTTTCTTT. Its translation is CASSYSGQGIAEAFF.

This clonotype has only a few counts. The chain has TRBV28 and TRBJ1-2; possible D gene TRBD1, 6 bases. V was clipped by 5 bases and J by 4 bases, with 14 bases between them. Per the germline V gene, CDR1 is MDHEN and CDR2 is SYDVKM. The CDR3 length is 14 residues. CDR3 region: CASSPPGGLYGYTF. DNA of the CDR3: TGTGCCAGCAGTCCCCCGGGGGGCCTCTATGGCTACACCTTC.

This clonotype was seen ten or more times. The V gene is TRBV12-3 or TRBV12-4, the J gene TRBJ1-1; D is unclear. The V end was cut by 2 bases, the J end by 7 bases, with 8 bases between. The CDR3 spans 12 residues. The chain's CDR3 is CASSLWRGEAFF. Here the CDR3 DNA reads TGTGCCAGCAGTTTATGGCGGGGTGAAGCTTTCTTT.

This clonotype was seen repeatedly, ten times or more. The J gene is TRBJ1-1, the V gene TRBV2; D unclear. The CDR3 contains 10 residues. Trimming removed 6 bases at V and 3 bases at J, with 2 bases between. CDR1 and CDR2 from the germline V gene are SNHLY and FYNNEI. CDR3: CASRDTEAFF. Written as DNA, the CDR3 is TGTGCCAGCAGAGACACTGAAGCTTTCTTT.

The CDR3 protein is CASSDQTGNPGNTIYF. In nucleotides, the CDR3 is TGCGCCAGCAGCGACCAGACAGGGAACCCTGGAAACACCATATATTTT. The rearrangement uses TRBV5-1 and TRBJ1-3; TRBD1 matches at 7 bases. Unmatched junction bases numbered 9, after V lost 4 bases and J lost 2 bases. The germline gives CDR1 SGHRS, CDR2 YFSETQ. The CDR3 is made up of 16 amino acids.

This clonotype was detected a few times. The rearrangement joins TRBV28 to TRBJ1-6, with 12 bases aligning to TRBD1. With 3 bases clipped from V and 5 bases from J, the junction kept 2 bases outside the gene matches. Per the germline V gene, CDR1 is MDHEN and CDR2 is SYDVKM. The CDR3 has 16 amino acids. The CDR3 loop is CASSLGQGANNSPLHF. As DNA, the CDR3 is TGTGCCAGCAGTTTGGGACAGGGGGCTAATAATTCACCCCTCCACTTT.

This clonotype was seen many times. The V and J genes are TRBV15 and TRBJ1-1; unclear D gene. Germline CDR1 LNHNV, CDR2 YYDKDF (reference sequence). CDR3 length equals 13 residues. V was clipped by 0 bases and J by 2 bases, with 4 bases between them. CDR3 amino acids: CATSRDTNTEAFF. The CDR3 DNA reads TGTGCCACCAGCAGAGACACTAACACTGAAGCTTTCTTT.